Presented here are 29 T cell receptor beta chains from one specimen sequenced in a study of cytomegalovirus exposure and HLA in healthy donors. It was with 60 Vbeta and 13 Jbeta primers that the PCR ran. Clones were sequenced by immunoSEQ multiplex PCR, and TCRdb holds only the in-frame ones, with some missing. The top ten clones hold roughly 2% of a sample with around 220,000 clones, roughly 79% of them seen once. The sample taken for sequencing was PBMCs. The receptors shown here come from a man aged 18 to 29 in good health and CMV-seronegative.

With regard to this clone: This may be a read error, as it is one base from a much larger clone. V gene TRBV5-6 combines with J gene TRBJ2-5; D gene uncertain. V lost 2 bases and J 2 bases, leaving 7 bases between the germline ends. Germline-derived CDR1 and CDR2 are SGHDT and YYEEEE. CDR3 length equals 13 residues. The CDR3 region is CASSLFRQETQYF. In DNA form, the CDR3 reads TGTGCCAGCAGCTTATTTCGTCAAGAGACCCAGTACTTC.

The rearrangement uses TRBV18 and TRBJ1-2; D gene ambiguous. The germline V gene encodes CDR1 KGHSH and CDR2 LQKENI. The CDR3 length is 10 residues. V was trimmed by 6 bases and J by 6 bases, leaving 5 bases between them. The CDR3 region has the DNA TGTGCCAGCTCGGCCCATGGCTACACCTTC. Translation: CASSAHGYTF.

This chain joins TRBV4-3 and TRBJ2-7, with 12 bases lining up with TRBD2. From germline, CDR1 is LGHNA and CDR2 YSLEER. Trimming cost V 1 base and J 0 bases; bases outside gene matches: 4. The CDR3 spans 17 residues. CDR3 DNA: TGCGCCAGCAGCCAAGGGCCTAGCGGGGGGGCCTCCTACGAGCAGTACTTC. Translated, it gives CASSQGPSGGASYEQYF.

V and J are TRBV4-2 and TRBJ2-4; the match to TRBD2 covers 12 bases. V lost 3 bases, J lost 1 base, and 10 bases stayed unmatched. This CDR3 region has 19 residues. CDR1 and CDR2 (germline): LGHNA, YNFKEQ. CDR3 in DNA: TGTGCCAGCAGCCAGATACTAGCGGGGGGCGTAAGGGCCAAAAACATTCAGTACTTC. Its protein product is CASSQILAGGVRAKNIQYF.

V usage is TRBV7-2 and J usage is TRBJ1-4, with 8 bases identical to TRBD1. The V gene's germline CDR1 is SGHTA and CDR2 FQGNSA. Losses at the gene ends were 4 bases for V and 12 bases for J; bases not matched to a gene: 10. The CDR3 is made up of 14 amino acids. CDR3 DNA sequence: TGTGCCAGCAGCTCGATACAGGGGGTAGGCGAACTGTTTTTT. This translates into CASSSIQGVGELFF.

V and J are TRBV4-3 and TRBJ2-2; maybe TRBD1 (6 bases). The germline gives CDR1 LGHNA, CDR2 YSLEER. Trimming cost V 3 bases and J 6 bases, with 8 bases left between them. The CDR3 loop spans 13 amino acids. The chain's CDR3 is CASSQDSAGELFF. The CDR3 DNA reads TGCGCCAGCAGCCAGGACAGCGCCGGGGAGCTGTTTTTT.

The chain carries TRBV4-3 and TRBJ2-1; 9 positions match TRBD2. V shed 4 bases, J shed 4 bases, and the junction held 5 bases outside the gene matches. Germline V gene sequence: CDR1 LGHNA, CDR2 YSLEER. CDR3 length equals 15 residues. CDR3 nucleotides: TGCGCCAGCAGCCTCCAAGCGGGGGGATACAATGAGCAGTTCTTC. Translation: CASSLQAGGYNEQFF.

The genes are TRBV5-4 and TRBJ1-3; no clear D. Germline V gives CDR1 SGHNT, CDR2 YYREEE (reference sequence). V was pared by 4 bases and J by 4 bases, with 15 bases between. This CDR3 is built from 15 residues. In nucleotides, the CDR3 is TGTGCCAGCAGCAAATCCGGGGTCGAGGGAAACACCATATATTTT. As protein: CASSKSGVEGNTIYF.

This chain uses TRBV6-1 with TRBJ1-4, with TRBD1 as a possible D gene (5 bases). Germline CDR1 reads MNHNS; CDR2 reads SASEGT. The CDR3 runs to 15 residues. The ends were cut back, 2 bases at V and 6 bases at J, with 13 bases in the middle. The CDR3 here is CASSETGGEYEKLFF. CDR3 nucleotides: TGTGCCAGCAGTGAAACGGGGGGGGAATATGAAAAACTGTTTTTT.

V usage is TRBV6-5 and J usage is TRBJ2-3; TRBD1 agrees at 7 bases. CDR1 and CDR2 (germline): MNHEY, SVGAGI. The CDR3 is 14 residues long. The V gene end was trimmed by 6 bases and the J gene end by 5 bases; junction bases not matched to a gene: 8. The CDR3 loop reads CASSLGQAEDTQYF. The CDR3 nucleotides read TGTGCCAGCAGCCTTGGACAGGCAGAAGATACGCAGTATTTT.

The chain joins TRBV6-5 to TRBJ1-1; 8 bases are a match to TRBD1. The CDR3 totals 14 residues. J was trimmed by 6 bases and V by 2 bases; bases with no gene match: 5. The germline V gene has CDR1 MNHEY and CDR2 SVGAGI. The CDR3 DNA follows: TGTGCCAGCAGTTACCACGACAGGGGCCCTGAAGCTTTCTTT. Translating gives CASSYHDRGPEAFF.

This clone was detected only a few times. CDR3: CASSARQGEGTEAFF. The CDR3 DNA reads as TGTGCCAGCAGCGCCCGACAGGGGGAAGGTACTGAAGCTTTCTTT. The chain is built from TRBV9 and TRBJ1-1; 9 bases are a match to TRBD1. Germline CDR1 SGDLS, CDR2 YYNGEE. This CDR3 contains 15 residues. Trimming removed 3 bases from V and 5 bases from J; junction bases left unmatched: 8. The entire variable domain, with the rest obtained from reference TRBV9 and TRBJ1-1, is as follows: DSGVTQTPKHLITATGQRVTLRCSPRSGDLSVYWYQQSLDQGLQFLIQYYNGEERAKGNILERFSAQQFPDLHSELNLSSLELGDSALYFCASSARQGEGTEAFFGQGTRLTVV.

This clone came up a few times. This chain joins TRBV11-2 and TRBJ2-2; 10 positions agree with TRBD1. V was clipped by 5 bases and J by 6 bases; unmatched bases: 3. Germline V gene sequence: CDR1 SGHAT, CDR2 FQNNGV. This CDR3 contains 14 residues. The CDR3 DNA reads TGTGCCAGCAGCCGGGACAGGGGATCCGGGGAGCTGTTTTTT. Encoded protein: CASSRDRGSGELFF.

In this sample, this clone turned up a few times. This sequence joins TRBV30 and TRBJ1-3; possible D gene TRBD1, 5 bases. Germline V gene lookup returns CDR1 GTSNPN and CDR2 SVGIG (reference sequence). This CDR3 has 13 amino acids. The V end lost 1 base, the J end lost 1 base, and 5 bases lay between the germline ends. Written as DNA, the CDR3 is TGTGCCTGGAGTGAGGGGTCTGGAAACACCATATATTTT. Protein sequence: CAWSEGSGNTIYF.

The chain combines TRBV4-3 with TRBJ2-7; D is unresolved. CDR1 and CDR2 from the germline V gene are LGHNA and YSLEER. There are 15 residues in the CDR3. V was pared by 0 bases and J by 7 bases, with 16 bases between. The CDR3 region has the DNA TGCGCCAGCAGCCAAGATATGGAGACCTTGACTGAGCAGTACTTC. Encoded protein: CASSQDMETLTEQYF.

This chain joins TRBV9 and TRBJ2-1; the D is unclear. The ends were cut back, 0 bases at V and 4 bases at J, with 8 bases in the middle. Germline loops: CDR1 SGDLS, CDR2 YYNGEE. The CDR3 is 14 amino acids. The CDR3 here is CASSVELSYNEQFF. CDR3 in DNA: TGTGCCAGCAGCGTAGAACTATCGTACAATGAGCAGTTCTTC.

The gene calls are TRBV15 and TRBJ2-5, with D possibly TRBD2 on 6 matching bases. The germline CDR1 and CDR2 sequences are LNHNV and YYDKDF (reference sequence). CDR3 length equals 14 residues. V was cut by 4 bases and J by 5 bases, with 14 bases left in between. The CDR3 is CATSTEWGDETQYF. DNA for the CDR3: TGTGCCACCAGCACTGAGTGGGGGGACGAGACCCAGTACTTC.

The rearrangement joins TRBV11-1 to TRBJ1-1, with D uncertain. Germline CDR1 is SGHAT and CDR2 is FQDESV (reference sequence). The CDR3 runs 17 residues. V lost 5 bases and J lost 4, with 23 bases in between. The CDR3 is CASSPEMQAYEGTEAFF. In nucleotides, the CDR3 is TGTGCCAGCAGCCCAGAGATGCAGGCGTATGAGGGCACTGAAGCTTTCTTT.

This chain joins TRBV6-5 and TRBJ2-1; maybe TRBD1 (5 bases). Looked up from germline, CDR1 is MNHEY and CDR2 is SVGAGI. This CDR3 has 15 amino acids. Trimming shortened V by 4 bases and J by 0 bases, and 10 bases separated the two germline ends. CDR3 loop: CASSSTVVSYNEQFF. In DNA, the CDR3 is TGTGCCAGCAGTTCGACAGTGGTCTCCTACAATGAGCAGTTCTTC.

The rearrangement joins TRBV25-1 to TRBJ1-2; weak D call: TRBD1 (5 bases). The V gene's germline CDR1 is MGHDK and CDR2 SYGVNS. Between the trimmed V and J ends, which lost 4 bases and 4 bases, there was a span of 10 bases. The CDR3 sequence is 13 residues long. The CDR3: CASSVTGLYGYTF. DNA of the CDR3: TGTGCCAGCAGTGTAACAGGCCTCTATGGCTACACCTTC.

This clone was counted between two and nine times. This rearrangement joins TRBV7-3 to TRBJ2-1, with TRBD1 identical over 7 bases. The CDR3 sequence is 13 residues long. Germline CDR1 reads SGHTA; CDR2 reads FQGTGA. The junction had 4 bases not matched to a gene; V was cut back by 5 bases and J by 6 bases. In DNA form, the CDR3 reads TGTGCCAGCAGCCCCGGGACAGTCAATGAGCAGTTCTTC. Translating gives CASSPGTVNEQFF.

This clone is a singleton in its sample. The chain combines TRBV5-1 with TRBJ2-5, with D possibly being TRBD2 (5 bases). The germline CDR1 and CDR2 sequences are SGHRS and YFSETQ. V shed 1 base and J shed 5 bases, with 18 bases lying between them. This CDR3 has 16 residues. CDR3 region: CASSLIGPAGMETQYF. DNA of the CDR3: TGCGCCAGCAGCTTGATCGGCCCGGCGGGTATGGAGACCCAGTACTTC.

This clone was counted once. V gene TRBV29-1 combines with J gene TRBJ1-4; D call uncertain. CDR3 size: 12 residues. V lost 3 bases, J lost 6 bases, and 8 bases lay in between. From germline, CDR1 is SQVTM and CDR2 ANQGSEA. The CDR3 loop is CSVDSGYEKLFF. CDR3 nucleotide sequence: TGCAGCGTTGATTCAGGTTATGAAAAACTGTTTTTT.

This clone was seen just once. The chain employs TRBV2 and TRBJ2-5; 7 bases are a match to TRBD1. The J call is doubtful: the DNA matches TRBJ2-7 better. The CDR3 spans 14 residues. Germline CDR1 reads SNHLY; CDR2 reads FYNNEI. CDR3 sequence: CASSEATGKYEQYF. The CDR3 DNA follows: TGTGCCAGCAGTGAAGCGACAGGGAAGTACGAGCAGTACTTC.

V and J are TRBV6-5 and TRBJ2-7; TRBD1 agrees at 11 bases. CDR1 MNHEY and CDR2 SVGAGI come from the germline V gene. V lost 2 bases and J lost 5; bases outside the gene matches: 5. The CDR3 runs 15 residues. CDR3 in DNA: TGTGCCAGCAGTTACCTAGGGACAGGGGGGCACGAGCAGTACTTC. Translating it yields CASSYLGTGGHEQYF.

Concerning this clone itself: Its ends do not fully match the called genes, so a read error is possible. The CDR3 nucleotides are TGTGCTAGCAGCTTAGGTCTGGGACAGGGGCTGAATGAGCAGTTCTTC. Its translation: CASSLGLGQGLNEQFF. The chain has TRBV7-7 and TRBJ2-1, with TRBD1 matching 10 bases. Looked up from germline, CDR1 is SSHAT and CDR2 is FNYEAQ (reference sequence). The CDR3 spans 16 residues.

The chain couples TRBV27 to TRBJ1-6; 9 bases fit TRBD1. Germline V lookup: CDR1 MNHEY, CDR2 SMNVEV (reference sequence). This CDR3 region has 15 residues. Trimming took 2 bases from V and 12 from J; bases not matched to a gene: 8. The CDR3 DNA reads TGTGCCAGCAGTTTAATACAGGGGGCGCGGGGACCCCTCCACTTT. Translating it yields CASSLIQGARGPLHF.

The CDR3 DNA follows: TGTGCCAGGGGGACAGGGAGCAACAATGAGCAGTTCTTC. Amino acids: CARGTGSNNEQFF. The V and J genes are TRBV2 and TRBJ2-1; 9 nucleotides agree with TRBD1. Germline V gene data show CDR1 as SNHLY and CDR2 as FYNNEI. This CDR3 spans 13 amino acids. J was trimmed by 5 bases and V by 9 bases; bases with no gene match: 5.

The chain uses TRBV27 and TRBJ2-1, with D possibly TRBD1 on 5 matching bases. V gave up 4 bases and J gave up 5 bases, with 15 bases separating them. CDR1 is MNHEY, CDR2 SMNVEV, per germline (reference sequence). The CDR3 extends over 15 amino acids. CDR3: CASSSLRTRNNEQFF. As DNA, the CDR3 is TGTGCCAGCAGTTCCCTCCGGACAAGGAACAATGAGCAGTTCTTC.